This TCR beta chain was sequenced in a study of regulatory T cells in long-lasting Graves disease. The V end lost 7 bases, the J end lost 1 base, and 16 bases lay between the germline ends. CDR1 and CDR2 (germline): SEHNR, FQNEAQ (reference sequence). The CDR3 is 15 amino acids. Note on this clonotype: Its antigen remains unidentified.

General study results and limits: TCR diversity was lower in persistent Graves' patients than in newly diagnosed ones.

Combining iRepertoire HTBI primers with Arm-PCR of CDR3 regions, the authors built TCR beta libraries. TCRdb ran MiXCR on the multiplex PCR reads and lists one entry per CDR3 protein. The sample records 410,000 or so distinct CDR3 sequences, under 15% being singletons. Time point reported: newly diagnosed GD, antithyroid drugs for less than 3 months. There was RNA extracted from PBMCs, and the TCR library was made from it. The sample was also reused in another study, on T cells in Graves' hyperthyroidism and ophthalmopathy. That report notes: Within blood appeared most thyroid clonotypes that had expanded above 0.001.

Material: peripheral blood mononuclear cells (PBMCs), obtained at new diagnosis, from a patient treated with antithyroid drugs. The rearrangement links TRBV7-9 to TRBJ1-1, with D tentatively TRBD1 (6 bases). The clonotype was recovered from a woman in her 30s with Graves disease. This CDR3 is CASNQLGQRNTEAFF. The CDR3 DNA reads TGTGCCAGCAACCAGCTGGGACAAAGGAACACTGAAGCTTTCTTT.